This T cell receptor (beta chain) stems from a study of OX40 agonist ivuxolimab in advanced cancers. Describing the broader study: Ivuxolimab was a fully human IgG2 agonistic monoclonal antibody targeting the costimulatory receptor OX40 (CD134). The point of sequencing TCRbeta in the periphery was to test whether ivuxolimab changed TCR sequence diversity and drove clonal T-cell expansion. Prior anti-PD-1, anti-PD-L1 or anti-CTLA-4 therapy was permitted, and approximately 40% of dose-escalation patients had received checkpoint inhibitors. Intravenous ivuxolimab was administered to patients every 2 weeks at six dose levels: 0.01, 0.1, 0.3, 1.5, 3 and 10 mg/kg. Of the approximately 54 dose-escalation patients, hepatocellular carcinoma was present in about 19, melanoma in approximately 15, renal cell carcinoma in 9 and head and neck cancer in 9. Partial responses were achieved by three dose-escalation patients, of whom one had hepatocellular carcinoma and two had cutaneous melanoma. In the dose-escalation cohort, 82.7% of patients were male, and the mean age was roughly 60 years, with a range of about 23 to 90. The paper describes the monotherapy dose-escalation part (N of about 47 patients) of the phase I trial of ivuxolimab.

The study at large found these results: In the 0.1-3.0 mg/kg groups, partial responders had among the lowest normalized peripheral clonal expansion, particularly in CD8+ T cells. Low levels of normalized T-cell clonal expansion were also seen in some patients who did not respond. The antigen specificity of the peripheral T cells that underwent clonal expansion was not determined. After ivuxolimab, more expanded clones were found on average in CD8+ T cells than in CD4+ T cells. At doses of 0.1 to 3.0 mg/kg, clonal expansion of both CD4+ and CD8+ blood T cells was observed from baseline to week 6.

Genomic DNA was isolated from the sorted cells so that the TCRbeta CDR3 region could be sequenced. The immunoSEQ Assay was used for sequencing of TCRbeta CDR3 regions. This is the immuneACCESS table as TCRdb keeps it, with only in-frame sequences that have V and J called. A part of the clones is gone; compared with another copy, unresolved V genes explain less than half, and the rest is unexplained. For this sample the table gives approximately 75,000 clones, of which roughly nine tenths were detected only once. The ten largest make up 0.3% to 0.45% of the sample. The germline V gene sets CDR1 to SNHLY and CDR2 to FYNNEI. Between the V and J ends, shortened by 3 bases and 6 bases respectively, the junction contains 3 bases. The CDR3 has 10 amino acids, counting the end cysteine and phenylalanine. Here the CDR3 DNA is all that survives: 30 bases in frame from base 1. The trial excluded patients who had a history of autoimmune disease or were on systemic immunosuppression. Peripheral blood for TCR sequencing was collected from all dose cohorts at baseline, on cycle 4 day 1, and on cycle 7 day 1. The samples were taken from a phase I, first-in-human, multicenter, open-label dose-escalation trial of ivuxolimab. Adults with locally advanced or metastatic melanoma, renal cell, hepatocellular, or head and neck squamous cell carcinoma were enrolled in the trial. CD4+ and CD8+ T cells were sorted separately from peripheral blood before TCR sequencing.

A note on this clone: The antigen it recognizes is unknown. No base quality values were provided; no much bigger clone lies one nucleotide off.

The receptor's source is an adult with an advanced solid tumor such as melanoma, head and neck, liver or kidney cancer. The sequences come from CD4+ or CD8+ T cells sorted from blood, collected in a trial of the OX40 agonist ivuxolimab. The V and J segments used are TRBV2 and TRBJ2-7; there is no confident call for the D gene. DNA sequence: TGTGCCAGCAGTGACTTCGAGCAGTACTTC. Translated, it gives CASSDFEQYF.